Listed below are T cell receptor beta chains from one sample, sequenced in a study of response to subunit inactivated influenza vaccine. TCRdb analysed the RT-PCR reads with MiXCR anew, one entry per CDR3 protein. In the table there are roughly 550,000 distinct CDR3 sequences, roughly 23% of which are singletons. Separately, the same data were catalogued under a study of T cells expressing NK-cell markers.

The source was CD4+ T cells sorted from PBMCs, collected roughly 13 days after vaccination. The receptor set was obtained from a man aged 45 to 65 who received an inactivated influenza vaccine. CDR3s leave out the opening cysteine and the closing phenylalanine or tryptophan. The order of the fields is D gene, V gene, CDR3 protein. The D gene is left open where the match is weak.

-	TRBV12-3/TRBV12-4	ASSSLSRSNQPQH
TRBD2	TRBV14	AGSHSAGGAYEQY
TRBD1	TRBV7-9	ASSLQGAIQETQY
-	TRBV9	ATARSGGELF
-	TRBV20-1	SASQGPNQPQH
TRBD2	TRBV5-1	ASIEGKLAGIETQY
-	TRBV5-1	ASSLASGTPPY
TRBD1	TRBV3-1	ASSQTGGMNEQY
-	TRBV12-3/TRBV12-4	ASSSTTSSYEQY
-	TRBV30	AWSVSGAYGYT
-	TRBV3-1	ASSQDRTSPQY
TRBD1	TRBV12-3/TRBV12-4	ASSLGQVTNTQY
-	TRBV12-3/TRBV12-4	ASSFSGTSYEQY
-	TRBV11-2	ASSRAHGTSIQETQY
-	TRBV29-1	SAAVQFGDEQY
-	TRBV10-3	AISGQEQETQY
-	TRBV12-3/TRBV12-4	ASSLGVGVSNQPQH
TRBD2	TRBV20-1	STEAGGLDTQY
-	TRBV12-3/TRBV12-4	ASSFGNREETQY
TRBD2	TRBV12-3/TRBV12-4	ASSPFAGGLVEQF
TRBD2	TRBV6-1	ASRASGTNEQF
-	TRBV15	ATSTQASEAF
-	TRBV12-3/TRBV12-4	ASNTLNTGELF
-	TRBV28	ASATETTEAF
-	TRBV28	ASSLSAIYGYT
TRBD2	TRBV11-2	ASSLAGHTGELF
TRBD2	TRBV24-1	ATRKLAGGTQY
-	TRBV14	ASSQPRLSNTGELF
-	TRBV5-5	ASSLLGPGYEQY
-	TRBV15	ATSRSRGTYNEQF
TRBD1	TRBV5-1	ASSWDSRTQETQY
-	TRBV18	ASSPYSTGNTGELF
-	TRBV28	ASTITGKQPQH
-	TRBV9	ASSTRDWAYEQY
TRBD2	TRBV12-3/TRBV12-4	ASSLSFSGRAEQF
-	TRBV30	AWSVLGLGTDTQY
-	TRBV27	ASSSSWWGTATNEKLF
-	TRBV4-2	ASSQGFSAYEQY
-	TRBV7-3	ASSLMGHGTYGTYSNNEQF
-	TRBV5-1	ASSLAPAVGGYT
TRBD1	TRBV29-1	SVSRDRGQEEKLF
-	TRBV7-2	ASRQSGAGAEAF
-	TRBV2	ASSEETTSQETQY
TRBD2	TRBV7-6	ASSLCLAGDPPQAVNIQY
-	TRBV4-3	ASSQEARGETQY
TRBD2	TRBV7-2	ASSLRGDSYNEQF
-	TRBV4-1	ASSQDSRTAAKNIQY
TRBD2	TRBV4-3	ASSQDNRGLAGADTQY
TRBD1	TRBV29-1	SVRRQGVQETQY
-	TRBV10-1	ASSEGPGAWEQY
TRBD1	TRBV30	AWTPGQGVHT
-	TRBV14	ASRGLKGNNEQF
-	TRBV7-9	ASSPVPLH